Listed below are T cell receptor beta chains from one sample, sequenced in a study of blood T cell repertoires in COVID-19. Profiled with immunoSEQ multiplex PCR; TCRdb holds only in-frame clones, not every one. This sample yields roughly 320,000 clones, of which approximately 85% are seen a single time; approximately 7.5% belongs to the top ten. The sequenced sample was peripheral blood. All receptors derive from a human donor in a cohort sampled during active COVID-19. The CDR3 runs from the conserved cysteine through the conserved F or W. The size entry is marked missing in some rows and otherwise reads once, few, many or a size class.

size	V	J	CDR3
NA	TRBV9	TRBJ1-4	CASSAGTENEKLFF
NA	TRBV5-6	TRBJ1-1	CASSLVQENTEAFF
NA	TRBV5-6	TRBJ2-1	CASSSSDEQFF
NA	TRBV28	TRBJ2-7	CAARSGGPYEQYF
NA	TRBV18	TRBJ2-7	CASSPRPKAAYEQYF
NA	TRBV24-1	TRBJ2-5	CATSDWPSGVQETQYF
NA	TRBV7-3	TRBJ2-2	CASSFLPGTNTGELFF
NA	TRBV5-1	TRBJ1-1	CASSPGQGANTEAFF
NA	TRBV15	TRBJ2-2	CATSKRNTGELFF
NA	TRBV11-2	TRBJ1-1	CASSLQSNTEAFF
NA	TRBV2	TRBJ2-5	CASTRLAGAQETQYF
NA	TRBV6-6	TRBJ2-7	CASREPGQGAKYEQYF
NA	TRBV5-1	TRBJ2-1	CASSLPGTRGNEQFF
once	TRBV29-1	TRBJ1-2	CSVGAGDGGYTF
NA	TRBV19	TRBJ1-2	CASRSSGTGFSAYGYTF
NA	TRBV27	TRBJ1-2	CASRRQGDNYGYTF
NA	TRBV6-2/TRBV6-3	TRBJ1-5	CASSYNRGLRQPQHF
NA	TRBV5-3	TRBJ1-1	CARSLSRAEAFF
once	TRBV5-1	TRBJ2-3	CASSLSGAGGTDTQYF
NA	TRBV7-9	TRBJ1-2	CASRSQGISLGGYTF
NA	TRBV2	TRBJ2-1	CASSDLWTSGYNEQFF
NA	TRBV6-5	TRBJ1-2	CASSYSSNPGYTF
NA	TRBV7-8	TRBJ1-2	CASTDGGTGNGYTF
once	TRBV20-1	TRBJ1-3	CSARTGDTIYF
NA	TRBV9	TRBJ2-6	CASSKVGLVSGANVLTF
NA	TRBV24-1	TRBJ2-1	CATSDHGHTGNEQFF
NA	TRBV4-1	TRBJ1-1	CASSRTGFTEAFF
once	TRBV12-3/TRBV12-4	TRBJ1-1	CASSSKQGVRAFF
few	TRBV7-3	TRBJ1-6	CASSRQGRRGSPLHF
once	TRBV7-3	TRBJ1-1	CASSLTGTGDLEAFF
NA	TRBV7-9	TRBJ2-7	CASSLVGQRAHKSSYEQYF
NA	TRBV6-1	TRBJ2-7	CASSERGGDPGYEQYF
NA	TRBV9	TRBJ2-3	CASRSLDGGADTQYF
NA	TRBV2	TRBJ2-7	CASSGTGGDGYEQYF
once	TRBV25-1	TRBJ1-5	CASSGTGGVNQPQHF
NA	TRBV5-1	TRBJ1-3	CASSLRGDTIYF
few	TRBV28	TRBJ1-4	CASTSIQNEKLFF
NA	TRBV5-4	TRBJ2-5	CASSPNFYSQETQYF
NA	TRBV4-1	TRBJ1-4	CASSHSGTSDEKLFF
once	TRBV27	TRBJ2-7	CASSFTGQGGEQYF
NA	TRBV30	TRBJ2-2	CAWSGTSFGGELFF
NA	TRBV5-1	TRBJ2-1	CASSSPGVVTSSSYNEQFF
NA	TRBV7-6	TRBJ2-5	CASSLGRQGRQETQYF
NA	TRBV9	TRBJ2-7	CASSLDRGEQYF
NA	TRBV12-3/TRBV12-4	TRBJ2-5	CASSLGQSETQYF
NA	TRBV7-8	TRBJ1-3	CATRGGRGNTIYF
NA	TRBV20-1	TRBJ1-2	CSATDSYGYTF
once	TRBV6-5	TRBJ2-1	CASSYRGPYNEQFF